This T cell receptor (beta chain) originates from a study of T cell clonotyping in hematopoietic cell transplantation. Specified time point: recipient sample about 28 days before transplant, after cytoreduction. Clones were read by immunoSEQ multiplex PCR, and TCRdb kept only the in-frame ones, dropping some. Found here are approximately 18,000 clones, around 77% of them singletons; the top ten hold roughly 17%. Trimming pared 8 bases from V and 5 bases from J, leaving 21 bases between. The germline gives CDR1 MNHEY, CDR2 SMNVEV (reference sequence). The CDR3 sequence is 16 residues long. This clone has more than one count but fewer than ten. What it binds is unknown. Regarding the study as a whole: Few recipient clonotypes overlapped donors; over 95% were de novo at given depth. Pathologically expanded recipient clonotypes increased progressively from day 30 to day 180 as diversity fell.

V and J are TRBV27 and TRBJ2-2, with D perhaps matching TRBD2 (7 bases). The sample consisted of peripheral blood mononuclear cells, taken before stem cell transplant. This TCR came from a man aged 60 to 69 with acute myeloid leukemia. Some clones in this sample may be carry-over from other donors' samples. CDR3 sequence (DNA): TGTGCCAGCGGGGGCATGGGACTACGCGTGACCGGGGAGCTGTTTTTT. Protein sequence: CASGGMGLRVTGELFF.